This T cell receptor (beta chain) stems from a study of cytomegalovirus exposure and HLA in healthy donors (dated by TCRdb to about 2017). A note on the overall study: In an earlier analysis of 450 to 750 of the donors, about 270 Gb of sequence data and some 120 million unique TCR beta sequences from about 190 million T cells were reported. Class I and class II HLA loci were covered by the typing at four-digit resolution. Using immunosequencing, the study profiled T cell repertoires from fewer than 700 subjects and related those repertoires to cytomegalovirus serostatus. Along with the roughly 700-subject first cohort, a separate validation cohort of over 90 different subjects was used. The later analysis used no new phenotypic data to find candidate immune exposures, relying instead on TCR beta sequences and their occurrence across donors. To study patterns of TCR occurrence, a later analysis re-analyzed previously published TCR beta repertoires from 500 to 850 donors and added high-resolution HLA genotyping. Donor age, sex, ethnicity and CMV serostatus were collected together with the repertoire data. Several DR-DQ haplotypes were handled as single units for association and clustering because linkage in the cohort was strong. A later genetic analysis used genome-wide SNP genotypes for 398 of the 666 donors, treating that subset as a discovery cohort. An early release that covered some 630 HLA-typed donors contained approximately 320 gigabases of sequencing data and around 85 million unique TCR sequences. Typing coverage differed by locus: A, B, C, DRB1 and DQB1 were typed in roughly 620-630 donors, DQA1 in approximately 520, DPA1 in 600 to 610, and DPB1 in approximately 450. To predict cytomegalovirus infection status, the study brought together high-throughput TCR immunosequencing, statistical association of individual TCRs with disease status, and machine learning. Among roughly 400 genotyped donors of the cohort, an average of about 220,000 unique TCR beta nucleotide sequences was sequenced per donor, of which roughly 17% were non-productive. The study was designed to test whether signatures of past pathogen exposure could be identified by cataloging public T cell receptors. All discovery cohort repertoires had been generated using a single sequencing platform. Among the roughly 400 genotyped donors, approximately 77% belonged to the genetic ancestry cluster associated with self-reported Caucasian donors. An earlier analysis of 587 of the donors applied high-throughput TCR beta sequencing to assess whether each TCR beta V gene segment acted as functional or pseudogenic.

Overall study outcomes, separate from this receptor: Correlated functional status among segregating V segments might be attributable to linkage disequilibrium, but an unknown experimental factor could not be ruled out. Broadly in line with IMGT annotations, most TCR beta V segments showed up in productive rearrangements about 87% or about 30% of the time in an earlier analysis of 587 of the donors. Only TCR beta chains were sequenced in this cohort, and the absence of alpha or paired-chain data limited detectable features. A group of highly shared sequence variants was considered likely to be a technical artifact of the sequencing pipeline. In a later analysis, HLA-associated TCR beta chains showed more clonal expansion and lower generation probabilities than non-associated chains that were equally common. In a later analysis, several top co-occurrence clusters were reported to appear linked to parvovirus B19, influenza, CMV and Epstein-Barr virus. Most CMV-associated TCR beta chains appeared to be HLA-restricted in a later analysis, and the HLA associations seemed to be driven largely by CMV exposure. Immune exposure information for the cohort was limited to CMV serostatus. A few of the identified cytomegalovirus-associated TCR beta chains were confirmed in vitro to be specific for cytomegalovirus antigens. In the study, about 150 TCR beta chains were listed as associated with cytomegalovirus. While some public TCRs were present in many individuals, most TCR sequences turned up only very rarely across donors. Specific HLA alleles were associated with 15,000 to 20,000 TCR beta sequences at a false discovery rate of 0.05 in a later analysis. The earlier analysis of some 560 of the donors excluded roughly 17 rarely observed V segments, including chromosome 9 orphons, because counts were too low. Cytomegalovirus status was reported to be diagnosed by the classifier with high specificity and sensitivity in both the original and validation cohorts. Some IMGT-functional V segments, including TRBV6-2 and TRBV6-3, could not be told apart with the 87-base-pair reads, so those segments were excluded. When HLA alleles, especially DR and DQ, strongly co-occurred, TCR associations were difficult to assign to individual alleles. A further reported finding was that TCR beta sequences accurately predicted the HLA-A and HLA-B alleles for most subjects in the first cohort. V-gene and J-gene trimming of TCR beta chains was associated with a missense DCLRE1C variant in a later genetic analysis, and the association was replicated in an independent cohort. Sequencing depth was assumed to be roughly uniform across donors in the presence/absence analyses, though that assumption may not hold. According to a later genetic analysis, donors in an Asian-associated ancestry cluster had fewer N-insertions in productive TCRs than the roughly 670-donor mean. Because HLA typing was unavailable for some donors at each locus, only the typed subset was used in association tests. According to the authors, the approach could potentially be generalized to other disease states and immunological phenotypes. A later analysis found that TCR association rates varied across HLA loci, with DRB1 alleles showing the most associated TCRs and HLA-C alleles the fewest.

Libraries came from the immunoSEQ multiplex PCR assay. For the multiplex PCR, a mixture combining 60 forward primers for TCR Vbeta segments and 13 reverse primers for TCR Jbeta segments was used. Amplification of the CDR3 region of rearranged TCR beta genes was performed with a multiplex PCR assay on genomic DNA. Amplified TCR beta libraries were sequenced as 87-base-pair reads on the Illumina HiSeq System. For the original study's pipeline: Across the 670 or so repertoires, a later analysis counted 75 million to 90 million unique TCR beta chains, 9.5 million to 12 million of which were shared by at least two donors. Raw reads were error-corrected and collapsed into unique sequences with a nearest-neighbor algorithm that merged closely related sequences to remove PCR and sequencing errors. To assign V, D and J gene segments, CDR3 sequences were aligned to IMGT reference sequences. For a sequence to be retained, a match of at least six nucleotides to both a V gene segment and a J gene segment was required. A rearrangement counted as productive if the CDR3 had no stop codons and remained in frame with V and J, and every other rearrangement counted as non-productive. CDR3 was defined by IMGT convention, running from the second conserved V-encoded cysteine to the conserved J-encoded phenylalanine. Sequences without an unambiguous match to a single V gene segment were excluded from the earlier analysis of over 500 of the donors. In an earlier analysis of several hundred of the donors, V segments were called functional above 56.7% productive rearrangements and were called segregating when the between-donor standard deviation exceeded 5%. A statistical classification framework was built to diagnose cytomegalovirus status from the catalog of TCR beta chain sequences. In a later analysis, V and J genes were assigned by comparing TCR nucleotide sequences against IMGT/GENE-DB human TR gene sequences. Using the TCRdist pipeline, a later analysis assigned CDR3 sequences along with most-parsimonious VDJ recombination scenarios. In a later analysis, each TCR beta chain was defined by its CDR3 amino acid sequence together with its V-gene family, and reads lacking a unique V-gene family were excluded. As a way to deal with suspected cross-contamination and a sequencing artifact, a later analysis dropped approximately 570 nucleotide sequences that were highly shared and had low generation probability. In a later analysis, a clonal expansion index was calculated for each public chain from normalized within-repertoire ranks of inferred template counts. Generation probabilities in a later analysis came from a VDJ recombination model fitted to out-of-frame rearrangements, and those results were checked against IGoR. Hypergeometric tests were used in a later analysis to score TCR-TCR, TCR-HLA and TCR-CMV co-occurrence, with a repertoire-size bias correction applied to the TCR pairs. In a later analysis, false discovery rates were estimated by permuting HLA or CMV assignments 20 times. In a later analysis, co-occurring TCRs were grouped using DBSCAN, with TCRdist sequence similarity added in when clustering inside HLA-allele-positive subsets. Repertoires with fewer than 30,000 or more than 120,000 public chains, plus five repertoires with anomalous nucleotide sharing, were excluded from co-occurrence clustering. TCRdb holds this immuneACCESS table with in-frame rearrangements only. Some clones are missing; in checked studies, unresolved V genes explain under half, and the rest has no known cause. V, J and clone size derive from that table, while D and trimming were established from the DNA sequence. In this sample the table shows 150,000 or so clones, about 80% of which occur a single time. The ten largest account for 9.5% to 15% of the sample.

With regard to this clone: Its antigen is currently not known. Per-nucleotide qualities are absent, and no much larger clonotype sits a single base away.

The cohort was made up of about 670 healthy bone marrow donors. Cohort members were all nominally healthy when sampled, although unrecorded immune exposures were likely present. The donor was CMV seropositive and belonged to the group of about 290 seropositive cohort members. Each donor provided a peripheral blood sample, and peripheral blood mononuclear cells were used for TCR beta sequencing. Genomic DNA was extracted from the blood cell samples with the Qiagen DNeasy Blood Extraction Kit. The germline V gene sets CDR1 to ENHRY and CDR2 to SYGVKD. V sheds 7 bases and J sheds 0 bases, leaving 9 bases between their ends. The CDR3 covers 14 residues, taking in both the cysteine and the phenylalanine. The sequence is cut down to CDR3 DNA, 42 bases in frame from base 1.

The material sequenced was PBMCs. The sequence derives from a man aged 30 to 39 in good health and CMV-seropositive. This chain joins TRBV10-3 to TRBJ2-2; the D gene is unclear. The DNA is TGTGCCATCAATCTAGACCCGAACACCGGGGAGCTGTTTTTT. This is translated as CAINLDPNTGELFF.